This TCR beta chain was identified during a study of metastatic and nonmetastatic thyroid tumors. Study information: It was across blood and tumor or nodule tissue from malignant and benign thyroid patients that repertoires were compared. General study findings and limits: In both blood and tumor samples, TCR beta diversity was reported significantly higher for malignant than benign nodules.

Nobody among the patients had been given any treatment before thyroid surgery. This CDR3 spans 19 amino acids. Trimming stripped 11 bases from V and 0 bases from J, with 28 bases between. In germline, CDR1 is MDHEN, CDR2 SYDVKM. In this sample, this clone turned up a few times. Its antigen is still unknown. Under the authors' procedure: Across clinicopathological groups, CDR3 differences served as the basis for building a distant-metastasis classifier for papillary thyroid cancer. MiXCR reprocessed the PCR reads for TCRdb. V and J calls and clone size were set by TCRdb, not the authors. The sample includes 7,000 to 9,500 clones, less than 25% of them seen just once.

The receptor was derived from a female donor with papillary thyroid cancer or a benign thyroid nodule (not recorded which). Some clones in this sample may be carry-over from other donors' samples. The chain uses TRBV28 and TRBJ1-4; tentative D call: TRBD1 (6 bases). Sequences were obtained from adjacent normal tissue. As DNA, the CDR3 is TGTGCCGGCACCTCGAGGGACATGGCGAGGATCACAACTAATGAAAAACTGTTTTTT. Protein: CAGTSRDMARITTNEKLFF.